Only a few counts were recorded for the clone carrying this T cell receptor (beta chain). The CDR3 loop spans 14 amino acids. Germline CDR1 MNHEY, CDR2 SVGEGT. V dropped 2 bases and J dropped 3; count of bases not matched to a gene: 0. The data were obtained in a study of blood T cell repertoires in COVID-19. Study-wide context: PBMCs, B-cell-depleted T cells, or T cells provided the cDNA or gDNA that made up the material.

TCRdb keeps only in-frame clones here, not all; method: immunoSEQ multiplex PCR. The sample includes some 69,000 clones, over 70% of them seen just once. Sequenced: peripheral blood. The chain employs TRBV6-2 or TRBV6-3 and TRBJ2-7; the match to TRBD1 covers 11 bases. This sequence was found in a man aged 60-69 years with acute or convalescent COVID-19. CDR3 sequence reads: CASSYGTGGYEQYF. CDR3 bases: TGTGCCAGCAGTTACGGGACAGGGGGCTACGAGCAGTACTTC.